Each of the 31 T cell receptor beta chains below was sequenced from the same sample in a study of cytomegalovirus exposure and HLA in healthy donors. Sequenced by immunoSEQ multiplex PCR; TCRdb stores in-frame clones only, minus some. The sample has around 110,000 clones; about 85% are singletons. Specimen: PBMCs. All receptors come from a woman aged 18-29 years in good health and CMV-seropositive.

V usage is TRBV7-8 and J usage is TRBJ1-5, with TRBD1 matching 8 bases. V lost 5 bases, J lost 6 bases, and 9 bases stayed unmatched. The germline CDR1 and CDR2 sequences are SGHVS and FQNEAQ. CDR3 length equals 15 residues. The CDR3 DNA sequence: TGTGCCAGCAGCGTAGGGACAGGCAGCGCTCAGCCCCAGCATTTT. This sequence encodes CASSVGTGSAQPQHF.

The J gene is TRBJ1-5, the V gene TRBV7-8, with 8 bases fitting TRBD1. The length of the CDR3 is 15 residues. The trim removed 4 bases at V and 12 bases at J, leaving 14 bases unmatched. The germline V gene encodes CDR1 SGHVS and CDR2 FQNEAQ. As DNA, the CDR3 is TGTGCCAGCAGCTCAGGACAGGGCCTGCCCGGTTACCAGCATTTT. It codes for CASSSGQGLPGYQHF.

The V gene is TRBV2, the J gene TRBJ2-5; 10 nucleotides line up with TRBD1. CDR3 length: 14 residues. V was pared by 6 bases and J by 4 bases, with 5 bases of the junction left unmatched. Germline V gene sequence: CDR1 SNHLY, CDR2 FYNNEI. The CDR3 here is CASSPDRGRETQYF. CDR3 DNA sequence: TGTGCCAGCAGCCCTGACAGGGGGCGAGAGACCCAGTACTTC.

This chain joins TRBV18 and TRBJ1-3, with D perhaps TRBD1 (5 bases). This CDR3 comprises 15 residues. Germline CDR1 reads KGHSH; CDR2 reads LQKENI. V lost 5 bases to trimming and J lost 2 bases, with 13 bases between them. The CDR3 bases are TGTGCCAGCTCAAGCGGGACGGAGCCTGGAAACACCATATATTTT. Residues: CASSSGTEPGNTIYF.

The chain uses TRBV23-1 and TRBJ1-6; TRBD1 matches 8 bases. TRBV23-1 is treated as an ORF (open reading frame) with a function not yet certain. After removal of 6 bases from V and 10 bases from J, the junction contained 8 bases not matched to a gene. The CDR3 has 14 residues. The CDR3 region is CASSLGQGTSPLHF. The CDR3 DNA follows: TGCGCCAGCAGCCTCGGACAGGGAACGTCACCCCTCCACTTT.

The chain recombines TRBV7-6 with TRBJ2-1; 8 nucleotides match TRBD2. The germline gives CDR1 SGHVS, CDR2 FNYEAQ. J lost 5 bases, V lost 5 bases, and 8 bases had no gene match. The CDR3 is 15 amino acids. As DNA, the CDR3 is TGTGCCAGCAGCCGCGGGACTAGGAGAAACAATGAGCAGTTCTTC. It yields the protein CASSRGTRRNNEQFF.

The chain combines TRBV10-3 with TRBJ1-1; tentatively, D is TRBD1 (5 bases). Trimming left V 4 bases short and J 1 base short, with 10 bases between. CDR1 is ENHRY and CDR2 is SYGVKD in the germline V gene. There are 14 residues in the CDR3. CDR3 sequence: CAISVGGGNTEAFF. For the CDR3, the DNA is TGTGCCATCAGTGTCGGGGGTGGGAACACTGAAGCTTTCTTT.

J is TRBJ1-4 and V is TRBV5-1; TRBD1 agrees at 9 bases. The length of the CDR3 is 14 residues. Trimming at V came to 4 bases and at J to 8 bases, leaving 6 bases not matched to a gene. Germline values: CDR1 SGHRS, CDR2 YFSETQ. CDR3 in DNA: TGCGCCAGCAGCACGGGACAGGGTGGGGAAAAACTGTTTTTT. It is translated as CASSTGQGGEKLFF.

The chain joins TRBV28 to TRBJ2-6, with D unresolved. Trimming removed 5 bases from V and 1 base from J, with 9 bases in between. Germline V gives CDR1 MDHEN, CDR2 SYDVKM. This CDR3 region has 15 residues. The CDR3 loop is CASSQTLSGANVLTF. The DNA for the CDR3 is TGTGCCAGCAGTCAGACACTTTCTGGGGCCAACGTCCTGACTTTC.

V and J are TRBV6-6 and TRBJ2-5; 11 bases align to TRBD2. Germline V gives CDR1 MNHNY, CDR2 SVGAGI (reference sequence). Trimming at V came to 4 bases and at J to 3 bases, leaving 1 base not matched to a gene. The CDR3 sequence is 14 residues long. CDR3 amino acids: CASSLAGGKETQYF. In nucleotides, the CDR3 is TGTGCCAGCAGTTTAGCGGGGGGGAAAGAGACCCAGTACTTC.

This clone occurred once. V is TRBV4-3 and J is TRBJ1-1; perhaps TRBD1 as D (5 bases). Trimming pared 4 bases from V and 2 bases from J, leaving 8 bases between. Germline V gene sequence: CDR1 LGHNA, CDR2 YSLEER. This CDR3 has 13 residues. In DNA, the CDR3 is TGCGCCAGCAGCCTGGGGGGTAACACTGAAGCTTTCTTT. Translating it yields CASSLGGNTEAFF.

The V and J genes are TRBV28 and TRBJ2-7; perhaps TRBD2 as D (6 bases). The CDR3 covers 13 residues. CDR1 and CDR2 from the germline V gene are MDHEN and SYDVKM. V gave up 6 bases and J gave up 4 bases, with 13 bases separating them. The CDR3 loop reads CASRALAPYEQYF. The CDR3 DNA reads as TGTGCCAGCAGGGCACTAGCTCCTTACGAGCAGTACTTC.

This clone has just a few counts. The chain links TRBV2 to TRBJ1-5, with unresolved D. CDR3 size: 15 residues. Germline CDR1 reads SNHLY; CDR2 reads FYNNEI. V was pared by 2 bases and J by 1 base, with 9 bases between. CDR3 amino acids: CASSETARSNQPQHF. CDR3 nucleotide sequence: TGTGCCAGCAGTGAAACAGCCAGAAGCAATCAGCCCCAGCATTTT.

This rearrangement joins TRBV9 to TRBJ1-4, with D possibly being TRBD1 (6 bases). Germline CDR1 reads SGDLS; CDR2 reads YYNGEE. The CDR3 is 15 residues long. V lost 3 bases and J 3 bases, leaving 12 bases between the germline ends. CDR3 region: CASSGLQGANEKLFF. The CDR3 DNA reads TGTGCCAGCAGCGGATTACAGGGAGCTAATGAAAAACTGTTTTTT.

A note on this clone: Compared with germline, one end of the junction differs, possibly owing to a read error. This rearrangement joins TRBV18 to TRBJ1-2; 7 bases are shared with TRBD1. The germline V gene encodes CDR1 KGHSH and CDR2 LQKENI. The CDR3 totals 17 residues. The CDR3 region has the DNA TGTGTCAGCTCACCGGCTGGACAGGTGGGCCCGATGGGGGGCTACACCTTC. Its protein is CVSSPAGQVGPMGGYTF.

This clone appeared once. V is TRBV29-1 and J is TRBJ1-1; D is perhaps TRBD1 (5 bases). Trimming stripped 1 base from V and 5 bases from J, with 17 bases between. The length of the CDR3 is 15 residues. CDR1 and CDR2 (germline): SQVTM, ANQGSEA. Here the CDR3 DNA reads TGCAGCGTTGAAGGGCTGGCAGGGTGGGATACTGAAGCTTTCTTT. As protein: CSVEGLAGWDTEAFF.

Only one count was recorded for this clone. The rearrangement joins TRBV6-1 to TRBJ1-3, with D perhaps TRBD1 (6 bases). CDR1 and CDR2 from the germline V gene are MNHNS and SASEGT. Trimming removed 0 bases at V and 2 bases at J, with 11 bases between. This CDR3 region has 16 residues. CDR3 DNA sequence: TGTGCCAGCAGTGAAGCGAGGGGGGGAACTGGAAACACCATATATTTT. Translated: CASSEARGGTGNTIYF.

In DNA, the CDR3 is TGTGCCAGCAGTTTGGGACAGGGGGGTAAGTACTATCAGCCCCAGCATTTT. Its protein is CASSLGQGGKYYQPQHF. V and J are TRBV28 and TRBJ1-5; 11 positions agree with TRBD1. V gave up 3 bases and J gave up 5 bases; unmatched junction bases: 9. Germline assignment: CDR1 MDHEN and CDR2 SYDVKM. CDR3 size: 17 residues.

The chain combines TRBV5-6 with TRBJ2-6; D is ambiguous. CDR3 length: 15 amino acids. CDR1 and CDR2 (germline): SGHDT, YYEEEE. V was shortened by 0 bases and J by 1 base, with 5 bases between the two germline ends. DNA for the CDR3: TGTGCCAGCAGCTTGGGTATGTCTGGGGCCAACGTCCTGACTTTC. It codes for CASSLGMSGANVLTF.

The rearrangement links TRBV28 to TRBJ2-2; weak D call: TRBD2 (6 bases). The CDR3 has 16 residues. CDR1 MDHEN and CDR2 SYDVKM come from the germline V gene. Deletions cut 3 bases from V and 5 bases from J, with 16 bases between. The CDR3 here is CASSLEGAGSTGELFF. CDR3 in DNA: TGTGCCAGCAGTTTGGAGGGAGCAGGTTCGACCGGGGAGCTGTTTTTT. Together with reference TRBV28 and TRBJ2-2, the CDR3 gives the full variable domain: DVKVTQSSRYLVKRTGEKVFLECVQDMDHENMFWYRQDPGLGLRLIYFSYDVKMKEKGDIPEGYSVSREKKERFSLILESASTNQTSMYLCASSLEGAGSTGELFFGEGSRLTVL.

A remark on this clone: Other DNA sequences in the same sample also yield this CDR3. The chain joins TRBV6-4 to TRBJ1-6; D is undetermined. V was shortened by 0 bases and J by 7 bases, with 4 bases between the two germline ends. Germline CDR1 MRHNA, CDR2 SNTAGT. The CDR3 is 13 amino acids. This CDR3 is CASSDSRNSPLHF. Here the CDR3 DNA reads TGTGCCAGCAGTGACTCGAGGAATTCACCCCTCCACTTT.

The rearrangement joins TRBV2 to TRBJ2-7; D ambiguous. Germline-derived CDR1 and CDR2 are SNHLY and FYNNEI. V lost 2 bases and J 2 bases, leaving 16 bases between the germline ends. The CDR3 consists of 16 residues. The CDR3: CASSERNIRLPYEQYF. The CDR3 bases are TGTGCCAGCAGTGAAAGGAACATCAGGTTACCCTACGAGCAGTACTTC.

This sequence joins TRBV5-1 and TRBJ2-2; D is unresolved. The CDR3 consists of 14 residues. Germline CDR1 SGHRS, CDR2 YFSETQ. Deletions cut 0 bases from V and 6 bases from J, with 9 bases between. CDR3 protein: CASSLEPRSGELFF. The CDR3 DNA reads as TGCGCCAGCAGCTTGGAGCCCCGATCCGGGGAGCTGTTTTTT.

This clone has more than one count but fewer than ten. The chain combines TRBV19 with TRBJ1-6; tentatively, D is TRBD1 (5 bases). Germline V gene data show CDR1 as LNHDA and CDR2 as SQIVND (reference sequence). CDR3 length: 14 residues. V lost 5 bases, J lost 5 bases, and 10 bases lay in between. The CDR3 sequence: CASSPDSDNSPLHF. Here the CDR3 DNA reads TGTGCCAGTAGTCCTGACAGCGATAATTCACCCCTCCACTTT.

The chain joins TRBV28 to TRBJ1-2; unclear D gene. Germline values: CDR1 MDHEN, CDR2 SYDVKM. V lost 1 base and J lost 6, with 6 bases in between. This CDR3 is built from 12 residues. The CDR3 sequence is CASSLYRDGYTF. Written as DNA, the CDR3 is TGTGCCAGCAGTTTATATCGTGATGGCTACACCTTC.

The chain joins TRBV6-5 to TRBJ2-2; 9 positions match TRBD1. This CDR3 is 16 amino acids long. The V segment lost 2 bases and the J segment 7 bases; nucleotides outside the gene matches: 8. The germline V gene has CDR1 MNHEY and CDR2 SVGAGI. CDR3 bases: TGTGCCAGCAGTTACCCTTCGGGACAGGGTGTCGGGGAGCTGTTTTTT. This codes for CASSYPSGQGVGELFF.

The V gene is TRBV18, the J gene TRBJ1-1, with a possible D match to TRBD1 (6 bases). V lost 1 base to trimming and J lost 3 bases, with 9 bases between them. Germline V gives CDR1 KGHSH, CDR2 LQKENI. This CDR3 region has 14 residues. The CDR3 coding sequence is TGTGCCAGCTCACCACGCTACAGGGACACTGAAGCTTTCTTT. Amino acid sequence: CASSPRYRDTEAFF.

V and J are TRBV28 and TRBJ1-6, with 9 bases fitting TRBD1. Germline CDR1 is MDHEN and CDR2 is SYDVKM. The CDR3 covers 16 residues. V lost 6 bases and J lost 11; bases outside the gene matches: 14. CDR3 sequence: CASSTTLDRGSAPLHF. The CDR3, as DNA: TGTGCCAGCAGCACCACTCTGGACAGGGGAAGCGCACCCCTCCACTTT. Full variable domain (rest looked up from reference TRBV28 and TRBJ1-6): DVKVTQSSRYLVKRTGEKVFLECVQDMDHENMFWYRQDPGLGLRLIYFSYDVKMKEKGDIPEGYSVSREKKERFSLILESASTNQTSMYLCASSTTLDRGSAPLHFGNGTRLTVT.

V usage is TRBV7-6 and J usage is TRBJ1-5, with 9 positions matching TRBD1. Germline CDR1 reads SGHVS; CDR2 reads FNYEAQ. V shed 3 bases, J shed 5 bases, and the junction held 2 bases outside the gene matches. CDR3 length: 14 amino acids. The CDR3 DNA sequence: TGTGCCAGCAGCTTGGGACAGGGCCATCAGCCCCAGCATTTT. Protein: CASSLGQGHQPQHF. Supplemented by reference TRBV7-6 and TRBJ1-5, the full variable domain reads GAGVSQSPRYKVTKRGQDVALRCDPISGHVSLYWYRQALGQGPEFLTYFNYEAQQDKSGLPNDRFSAERPEGSISTLTIQRTEQRDSAMYRCASSLGQGHQPQHFGDGTRLSIL.

This clone came up a few times. The chain couples TRBV18 to TRBJ2-7; possible D gene TRBD1, 6 bases. The CDR3 is 13 residues long. Trimming took off 3 bases at V and 5 bases at J, with 11 bases between the two ends. Germline CDR1 and CDR2: KGHSH and LQKENI. CDR3: CASSPAGVNEQYF. CDR3 nucleotide sequence: TGTGCCAGCTCACCTGCAGGGGTGAACGAGCAGTACTTC.

For this clone: The sample contains more than one DNA sequence encoding this CDR3. The chain carries TRBV19 and TRBJ1-1; a weak D match, TRBD1 (5 bases). CDR1 and CDR2 (germline): LNHDA, SQIVND (reference sequence). This CDR3 region has 13 residues. The V end was cut by 4 bases, the J end by 0 bases, with 6 bases between. CDR3 nucleotides: TGTGCCAGTAGTAAAGGGGTGAACACTGAAGCTTTCTTT. Protein: CASSKGVNTEAFF.